Listed here are 22 T cell receptor beta chains from one sample, sequenced in a study of cytomegalovirus exposure and HLA in healthy donors. Researchers ran the PCR with 60 Vbeta and 13 Jbeta primers. Libraries were prepared by immunoSEQ multiplex PCR; TCRdb keeps only in-frame clonotypes and omits some of them. In the table there are 150,000 to 200,000 clones, approximately 79% of which are singletons. The sample was PBMCs. These receptors were collected from a woman younger than 45 in good health and CMV-seropositive.

This clone was seen a handful of times. The chain couples TRBV19 to TRBJ1-1; D not resolved. Trimming removed 2 bases at V and 8 bases at J, with 12 bases between. The length of the CDR3 is 13 residues. Germline V gives CDR1 LNHDA, CDR2 SQIVND (reference sequence). The DNA for the CDR3 is TGTGCCAGTAGTATATCCCCCGGGGAAGAAGCTTTCTTT. Amino acids: CASSISPGEEAFF. Complete variable domain (other parts from reference TRBV19 and TRBJ1-1): DGGITQSPKYLFRKEGQNVTLSCEQNLNHDAMYWYRQDPGQGLRLIYYSQIVNDFQKGDIAEGYSVSREKKESFPLTVTSAQKNPTAFYLCASSISPGEEAFFGQGTRLTVV.

This clone occurred a few times. V is TRBV5-1 and J is TRBJ2-1; 12 bases fit TRBD2. V lost 6 bases, J lost 5 bases, and 3 bases stayed unmatched. This CDR3 region has 14 residues. In germline, CDR1 is SGHRS, CDR2 YFSETQ. CDR3 sequence: CASTSGRANNEQFF. The CDR3 DNA is TGCGCCAGCACTAGCGGGAGGGCAAACAATGAGCAGTTCTTC.

The chain joins TRBV5-1 to TRBJ2-3, with 10 nucleotides matching TRBD1. Germline V gene sequence: CDR1 SGHRS, CDR2 YFSETQ. The CDR3 totals 14 residues. With 4 bases clipped from V and 4 bases from J, the junction kept 3 bases outside the gene matches. For the CDR3, the DNA is TGCGCCAGCAGCCCCGGACAGGGGGCAGATACGCAGTATTTT. Translated: CASSPGQGADTQYF. The entire variable domain, with the rest obtained from reference TRBV5-1 and TRBJ2-3, is as follows: KAGVTQTPRYLIKTRGQQVTLSCSPISGHRSVSWYQQTPGQGLQFLFEYFSETQRNKGNFPGRFSGRQFSNSRSEMNVSTLELGDSALYLCASSPGQGADTQYFGPGTRLTVL.

This rearrangement joins TRBV6-5 to TRBJ2-7; TRBD1 is a possible D gene (5 bases). The length of the CDR3 is 15 residues. V was pared by 2 bases and J by 0 bases, with 11 bases between. The germline CDR1 and CDR2 sequences are MNHEY and SVGAGI. CDR3 sequence: CASSYASGPSYEQYF. CDR3 DNA: TGTGCCAGCAGTTACGCTTCAGGGCCCTCCTACGAGCAGTACTTC.

V usage is TRBV11-2 and J usage is TRBJ2-7; 7 nucleotides align to TRBD1. Per germline, CDR1 SGHAT and CDR2 FQNNGV. The junction had 10 bases not matched to a gene; V was cut back by 7 bases and J by 1 base. The CDR3 has 15 residues. The CDR3 DNA sequence: TGTGCCAGCACCGAACAGGACAGGTCTTCCTACGAGCAGTACTTC. Its translation is CASTEQDRSSYEQYF.

The J gene is TRBJ2-2, the V gene TRBV5-4; maybe TRBD2 (6 bases). Germline V gene sequence: CDR1 SGHNT, CDR2 YYREEE (reference sequence). This CDR3 region has 14 residues. Trimming stripped 0 bases from V and 6 bases from J, with 9 bases between. CDR3 residues: CASSLVASAGELFF. The CDR3 region has the DNA TGTGCCAGCAGCTTGGTAGCTAGCGCCGGGGAGCTGTTTTTT.

This clone occurred once. The CDR3 sequence: CASSPAREQYF. CDR3 nucleotide sequence: TGTGCCAGCAGCCCCGCACGGGAGCAGTACTTC. J is TRBJ2-7 and V is TRBV7-9; D is uncertain. The CDR3 sequence is 11 residues long. V lost 5 bases and J lost 7, with 9 bases in between. The germline V gene has CDR1 SEHNR and CDR2 FQNEAQ (reference sequence). Drawing the rest from reference TRBV7-9 and TRBJ2-7, the complete variable domain is DTGVSQNPRHKITKRGQNVTFRCDPISEHNRLYWYRQTLGQGPEFLTYFQNEAQLEKSRLLSDRFSAERPKGSFSTLEIQRTEQGDSAMYLCASSPAREQYFGPGTRLTVT.

The chain has TRBV7-6 and TRBJ2-7; D call uncertain. The CDR3 runs 15 residues. V gave up 1 base and J gave up 1 base, with 11 bases separating them. The germline V gene has CDR1 SGHVS and CDR2 FNYEAQ. The CDR3 coding sequence is TGTGCCAGCAGCTTAGGGTGGGCGTTTTCCTACGAGCAGTACTTC. Residues: CASSLGWAFSYEQYF.

The J gene is TRBJ2-3, the V gene TRBV7-8, with 7 bases fitting TRBD2. The germline V gene has CDR1 SGHVS and CDR2 FQNEAQ. Germline trimming cut 5 bases from V and 5 bases from J; bases unmatched to any gene: 4. This CDR3 contains 13 residues. The CDR3 region is CASSKGRVDTQYF. The CDR3 region has the DNA TGTGCCAGCAGCAAGGGGAGGGTAGATACGCAGTATTTT.

V usage is TRBV9 and J usage is TRBJ2-1; no clear D. The CDR3 sequence is 13 residues long. Germline values: CDR1 SGDLS, CDR2 YYNGEE. Between the trimmed V and J ends, which lost 3 bases and 7 bases, there was a span of 11 bases. The CDR3 nucleotides read TGTGCCAGCAGCGCAGGAACCATTAATGAGCAGTTCTTC. Translated, it gives CASSAGTINEQFF.

This clone occurred a few times. This chain connects TRBV10-1 to TRBJ1-2; D not resolved. Germline V gene data show CDR1 as WNHNN and CDR2 as SYGVQD (reference sequence). The CDR3 contains 13 residues. V dropped 0 bases and J dropped 4 bases, with 6 bases sitting between them. In DNA, the CDR3 is TGCGCCAGCAGTGAGTCATCAGGCTATGGCTACACCTTC. This encodes CASSESSGYGYTF.

This sequence joins TRBV4-3 and TRBJ2-1, with TRBD1 identical over 7 bases. This CDR3 is 15 amino acids long. V lost 3 bases, J lost 6 bases, and 8 bases stayed unmatched. Germline CDR1 is LGHNA and CDR2 is YSLEER. Here the CDR3 DNA reads TGCGCCAGCAGCCACCAGACAGGGTTGGTCAATGAGCAGTTCTTC. Residues: CASSHQTGLVNEQFF.

This clone was recorded a few times. This sequence joins TRBV4-3 and TRBJ1-3; D uncertain. With 0 bases removed from V and 4 bases from J, the gap between germline ends came to 13 bases. Germline assignment: CDR1 LGHNA and CDR2 YSLEER. This CDR3 is built from 16 residues. CDR3 DNA sequence: TGCGCCAGCAGCCAAGAACTTAATCTACTGGGAAACACCATATATTTT. It specifies CASSQELNLLGNTIYF.

In its sample, this clone was seen once. DNA for the CDR3: TGTGCCAGCAGCGTGACAGGGGACTCCTACGAGCAGTACTTC. Its translation: CASSVTGDSYEQYF. The V and J genes are TRBV5-5 and TRBJ2-7; 8 positions agree with TRBD1. V lost 4 bases and J lost 0; bases outside the gene matches: 3. This CDR3 contains 14 residues. Germline loops: CDR1 SGHKS, CDR2 YYEKEE (reference sequence).

This chain connects TRBV4-3 to TRBJ1-1; 10 bases fit TRBD1. The CDR3 totals 14 residues. V lost 3 bases, J lost 5 bases, and 3 bases stayed unmatched. Germline V gene lookup returns CDR1 LGHNA and CDR2 YSLEER. In nucleotides, the CDR3 is TGCGCCAGCAGCCACGACAGGGGGCCTACTGAAGCTTTCTTT. Its protein product is CASSHDRGPTEAFF.

The V call is TRBV5-4, the J call TRBJ2-7; 12 positions agree with TRBD1. Germline assignment: CDR1 SGHNT and CDR2 YYREEE (reference sequence). The CDR3 consists of 16 residues. The J segment lost 5 bases and the V segment lost 4 bases, leaving 10 bases of the junction unmatched. As DNA, the CDR3 is TGTGCCAGCAGCCAATCCCCGGGACAGGGGGCCGACGAGCAGTACTTC. Its translation: CASSQSPGQGADEQYF. The full variable domain, with the rest looked up from reference TRBV5-4 and TRBJ2-7, is ETGVTQSPTHLIKTRGQQVTLRCSSQSGHNTVSWYQQALGQGPQFIFQYYREEENGRGNFPPRFSGLQFPNYSSELNVNALELDDSALYLCASSQSPGQGADEQYFGPGTRLTVT.

A few counts support this clone. This chain connects TRBV5-1 to TRBJ1-6; possible D gene TRBD1, 5 bases. The CDR3 extends over 14 amino acids. Trimming took 5 bases from V and 10 from J, leaving 16 bases between them. In germline, CDR1 is SGHRS, CDR2 YFSETQ. The CDR3 is CASSSVRGDSPLHF. Written as DNA, the CDR3 is TGCGCCAGCAGTTCGGTCCGGGGGGACTCACCCCTCCACTTT.

This clone was seen just once. V and J are TRBV27 and TRBJ2-7; TRBD2 might be the D (6 bases). V lost 5 bases and J 0 bases, leaving 11 bases between the germline ends. The CDR3 runs to 14 residues. Germline loops: CDR1 MNHEY, CDR2 SMNVEV (reference sequence). As DNA, the CDR3 is TGTGCCAGCAGTCTGACGGGGGTCTCCTACGAGCAGTACTTC. Translating it yields CASSLTGVSYEQYF.

The chain is built from TRBV9 and TRBJ1-1; 7 nucleotides align to TRBD1. The CDR3 totals 13 residues. V was pared by 4 bases and J by 1 base, with 1 base of the junction left unmatched. CDR1 and CDR2 from the germline V gene are SGDLS and YYNGEE. The CDR3 here is CASSPGGNTEAFF. CDR3 nucleotides: TGTGCCAGCAGCCCAGGGGGGAACACTGAAGCTTTCTTT.

The genes are TRBV4-3 and TRBJ2-5; 10 nucleotides match TRBD1. With 2 bases clipped from V and 4 bases from J, the junction kept 4 bases outside the gene matches. There are 15 residues in the CDR3. The V gene's germline CDR1 is LGHNA and CDR2 YSLEER. The CDR3 nucleotides are TGCGCCAGCAGCCAACGACAGGGGGCGGGAGAGACCCAGTACTTC. As protein: CASSQRQGAGETQYF.

J is TRBJ1-5 and V is TRBV4-3; TRBD1 agrees at 7 bases. Trimming took 0 bases from V and 4 from J; bases not matched to a gene: 0. Per germline, CDR1 LGHNA and CDR2 YSLEER. The CDR3 contains 14 residues. For the CDR3, the DNA is TGCGCCAGCAGCCAAGAGACAGGGAATCAGCCCCAGCATTTT. Translated: CASSQETGNQPQHF.

The genes are TRBV7-9 and TRBJ2-2; 12 bases match TRBD2. CDR3 size: 16 residues. Germline trimming cut 5 bases from V and 3 bases from J; bases unmatched to any gene: 4. Germline V gives CDR1 SEHNR, CDR2 FQNEAQ (reference sequence). The CDR3 nucleotides are TGTGCCAGCAGCAATCGACTAGCGGGAGACACCGGGGAGCTGTTTTTT. Translation: CASSNRLAGDTGELFF.